A single sample is the source of the 23 T cell receptor beta chains below, sequenced in a study of shared T cell receptors in the human thymus. Here immunoSEQ multiplex PCR was the method, and the copy in TCRdb shows in-frame clones only, minus some. The sample lists 600,000 or so clones, around 87% occurring once. These same records also appear under a second study, on human thymus T cells.

The sample taken for sequencing was thymocytes. The receptors here all came from a boy younger than two with a congenital heart defect.

In this sample, this clone turned up a few times. Other DNA sequences in the sample encode the same CDR3. The chain employs TRBV4-2 and TRBJ2-7, with 12 bases lining up with TRBD1. The CDR3 has 18 residues. Per the germline V gene, CDR1 is LGHNA and CDR2 is YNFKEQ. V lost 2 bases, J lost 5 bases, and 13 bases stayed unmatched. CDR3 nucleotides: TGTGCCAGCAGCCAACCCGGGACAGGGGGCCCCCCGGGCCACGAGCAGTACTTC. This codes for CASSQPGTGGPPGHEQYF.

The V gene is TRBV6-5, the J gene TRBJ2-7; D may be TRBD1 (6 bases). CDR1 and CDR2 (germline): MNHEY, SVGAGI. The CDR3 extends over 16 amino acids. Trimming shortened V by 0 bases and J by 3 bases, and 15 bases separated the two germline ends. The CDR3 nucleotides are TGTGCCAGCAGTTACTCGATCCGTTACAGGGTCTACGAGCAGTACTTC. Translation gives CASSYSIRYRVYEQYF.

The J gene is TRBJ2-3, the V gene TRBV12-5, with 7 bases that match TRBD2. This CDR3 is 17 amino acids long. Germline CDR1 is LGHNT and CDR2 is FRNRAP. With 3 bases clipped from V and 1 base from J, the junction kept 10 bases outside the gene matches. The CDR3 region has the DNA TGTGCTAGTGGTTTAGAGGGTAGGACTAGGCGCACAGATACGCAGTATTTT. This translates into CASGLEGRTRRTDTQYF.

This clone occurred once. In nucleotides, the CDR3 is TGTGCCAGCAGCTTACCCAGGGGGCGCTGGGGCTACACCTTC. Translated: CASSLPRGRWGYTF. This chain uses TRBV7-2 with TRBJ1-2; TRBD1 agrees at 8 bases. J was trimmed by 8 bases and V by 2 bases; bases with no gene match: 7. CDR3 length equals 14 residues. The V gene's germline CDR1 is SGHTA and CDR2 FQGNSA.

The V call is TRBV27, the J call TRBJ1-5, with 9 positions matching TRBD1. Per the germline V gene, CDR1 is MNHEY and CDR2 is SMNVEV (reference sequence). The CDR3 runs to 16 residues. The junction had 12 bases not matched to a gene; V was cut back by 6 bases and J by 6 bases. Here the CDR3 DNA reads TGTGCCAGCAGCCCCATGGGACAGGGAAAGGGTCAGCCCCAGCATTTT. Translated: CASSPMGQGKGQPQHF.

The CDR3 DNA reads as TGTGCCAGCAGTTTATCCAGCGATGAGCAGTTCTTC. It yields the protein CASSLSSDEQFF. This chain links TRBV28 with TRBJ2-1, with D hard to call. V dropped 1 base and J dropped 8 bases, with 6 bases sitting between them. Germline assignment: CDR1 MDHEN and CDR2 SYDVKM. The CDR3 contains 12 residues.

This chain connects TRBV27 to TRBJ1-2; D not resolved. The length of the CDR3 is 11 residues. Trimming took 5 bases from V and 8 from J, leaving 9 bases between them. Germline lookup yields CDR1 MNHEY and CDR2 SMNVEV (reference sequence). The CDR3 DNA follows: TGTGCCAGCAGTCCCGGTTGGGGCTACACCTTC. It encodes CASSPGWGYTF.

V is TRBV2 and J is TRBJ1-5; D is undetermined. Germline values: CDR1 SNHLY, CDR2 FYNNEI. Trimming pared 7 bases from V and 1 base from J, leaving 5 bases between. This CDR3 region has 12 residues. This CDR3 is CASKPSNQPQHF. CDR3 nucleotides: TGTGCCAGCAAGCCGAGCAATCAGCCCCAGCATTTT.

V is TRBV14 and J is TRBJ2-1; TRBD2 aligns across 11 bases. This CDR3 has 14 residues. Germline V gene data show CDR1 as SGHDN and CDR2 as FVKESK. The V segment lost 4 bases and the J segment 8 bases; nucleotides outside the gene matches: 4. The CDR3 region is CASSPTSGEHEQFF. CDR3 bases: TGTGCCAGCAGCCCGACTAGCGGGGAACATGAGCAGTTCTTC.

This clone was found a few times. This chain links TRBV5-6 with TRBJ1-2, with 8 bases identical to TRBD1. The germline gives CDR1 SGHDT, CDR2 YYEEEE. The V segment lost 3 bases and the J segment 8 bases; nucleotides outside the gene matches: 6. This CDR3 contains 13 residues. CDR3 sequence (DNA): TGTGCCAGCAGCTACCGACAGGGGAGCGGCTACACCTTC. This gives the protein CASSYRQGSGYTF.

This clone was seen just once. The rearrangement uses TRBV9 and TRBJ1-6, with 11 bases that match TRBD1. The CDR3 covers 12 residues. Germline V gene sequence: CDR1 SGDLS, CDR2 YYNGEE. J lost 13 bases, V lost 6 bases, and 3 bases had no gene match. The CDR3 sequence: CASTRTGGPLHF. The CDR3, as DNA: TGTGCCAGCACCCGGACAGGGGGCCCCCTCCACTTT.

The chain recombines TRBV29-1 with TRBJ2-7; D is possibly TRBD2 (5 bases). Germline V gives CDR1 SQVTM, CDR2 ANQGSEA. Trimming took off 7 bases at V and 4 bases at J, with 14 bases between the two ends. CDR3 size: 12 residues. CDR3 bases: TGCAGCGCCGAATCCCGGGATTACGAGCAGTACTTC. This encodes CSAESRDYEQYF.

In its sample, this clone was seen once. V gene TRBV6-1 combines with J gene TRBJ2-7; TRBD1 matches 7 bases. The V gene's germline CDR1 is MNHNS and CDR2 SASEGT. This CDR3 region has 15 residues. The junction had 10 bases not matched to a gene; V was cut back by 6 bases and J by 2 bases. This CDR3 is CASRGDRDRPYEQYF. The CDR3 nucleotides read TGTGCCAGCAGGGGGGATAGGGACAGACCCTACGAGCAGTACTTC.

The rearrangement links TRBV11-2 to TRBJ2-7; D gene ambiguous. Germline values: CDR1 SGHAT, CDR2 FQNNGV. Trimming stripped 4 bases from V and 4 bases from J, with 20 bases between. This CDR3 contains 16 residues. CDR3 region: CASSSSTLVLPYEQYF. For the CDR3, the DNA is TGTGCCAGCAGCTCCTCGACCCTAGTCCTCCCATACGAGCAGTACTTC.

The V gene is TRBV28, the J gene TRBJ2-7; 12 bases match TRBD1. Germline V gene sequence: CDR1 MDHEN, CDR2 SYDVKM. V shed 2 bases, J shed 7 bases, and the junction held 12 bases outside the gene matches. The CDR3 runs to 17 residues. Here the CDR3 reads CASSLKPRDRGRDEQYF. The CDR3 DNA reads as TGTGCCAGCAGTTTAAAACCTCGGGACAGGGGGCGTGATGAGCAGTACTTC.

The gene calls are TRBV2 and TRBJ2-3; 7 positions match TRBD1. The CDR3 loop spans 14 amino acids. Germline V gene lookup returns CDR1 SNHLY and CDR2 FYNNEI. V shed 3 bases, J shed 8 bases, and the junction held 8 bases outside the gene matches. In nucleotides, the CDR3 is TGTGCCAGCAGTGATGGGCAGGGGGAAGGTACGCAGTATTTT. This gives the protein CASSDGQGEGTQYF.

The genes are TRBV7-2 and TRBJ2-1, with D maybe TRBD2 (5 bases). Looked up from germline, CDR1 is SGHTA and CDR2 is FQGNSA. The CDR3 length is 16 residues. Deletions cut 4 bases from V and 2 bases from J, with 15 bases between. The CDR3 loop is CASSSKLRRTYNEQFF. The DNA of the CDR3 is TGTGCCAGCAGCTCGAAGTTGAGGAGGACCTACAATGAGCAGTTCTTC.

J is TRBJ2-1 and V is TRBV27, with 9 bases fitting TRBD2. The CDR3 contains 16 residues. CDR1 is MNHEY, CDR2 SMNVEV, per germline (reference sequence). Germline trimming cut 6 bases from V and 4 bases from J; bases unmatched to any gene: 10. For the CDR3, the DNA is TGTGCCAGCAGCCTTCTGGGACTAGCAATTTACAATGAGCAGTTCTTC. Amino acids: CASSLLGLAIYNEQFF.

The chain has TRBV13 and TRBJ1-5; maybe TRBD1 (5 bases). CDR1 and CDR2 from the germline V gene are PRHDT and FYEKMQ (reference sequence). The ends were cut back, 4 bases at V and 9 bases at J, with 10 bases in the middle. CDR3 length equals 12 residues. Here the CDR3 reads CASSWGFGPQHF. As DNA, the CDR3 is TGTGCCAGCAGCTGGGGCTTCGGGCCCCAGCATTTT.

The V and J genes are TRBV25-1 and TRBJ2-4, with D hard to call. CDR1 and CDR2 (germline): MGHDK, SYGVNS. Between the trimmed V and J ends, which lost 10 bases and 5 bases, there was a span of 15 bases. CDR3 size: 13 residues. The CDR3 spells CATSGPGENIQYF. The CDR3 DNA reads as TGTGCCACCTCCGGCCCTGGAGAAAACATTCAGTACTTC.

This rearrangement joins TRBV15 to TRBJ2-2, with a tentative D call TRBD2 (7 bases). Trimming took 1 base from V and 6 from J, leaving 15 bases between them. CDR3 length: 16 residues. CDR1 is LNHNV, CDR2 YYDKDF, per germline (reference sequence). The CDR3 DNA reads TGTGCCACCAGCAGAGCGGGGGGCACCCGACCCGGGGAGCTGTTTTTT. This encodes CATSRAGGTRPGELFF.

This chain connects TRBV25-1 to TRBJ2-3, with TRBD1 matching over 9 bases. This CDR3 has 16 amino acids. Germline V gene lookup returns CDR1 MGHDK and CDR2 SYGVNS. Trimming removed 6 bases from V and 0 bases from J; junction bases left unmatched: 7. CDR3 sequence: CASSKGQGPSTDTQYF. The CDR3 bases are TGTGCCAGCAGCAAAGGACAGGGGCCGAGCACAGATACGCAGTATTTT.

The chain recombines TRBV4-3 with TRBJ2-4; possibly TRBD1 for D (6 bases). Per germline, CDR1 LGHNA and CDR2 YSLEER. V gave up 1 base and J gave up 0 bases, with 22 bases separating them. The length of the CDR3 is 20 residues. This chain's CDR3 is CASSQGATDHRELAKNIQYF. CDR3 sequence (DNA): TGCGCCAGCAGCCAAGGGGCAACCGATCACAGGGAACTAGCCAAAAACATTCAGTACTTC.